Presented here are 19 T cell receptor beta chains from one specimen sequenced in a study of T cell changes during pregnancy in multiple sclerosis. The repertoire was sequenced with immunoSEQ multiplex PCR; TCRdb's copy has only in-frame clones and lacks some. The sample consists of some 57,000 clones, 75% to 95% of them appearing once. Sequenced material: CD4+ T cells from peripheral blood mononuclear cells, taken after pregnancy. The receptors originated from a female donor in good health, enrolled as a control in a pregnancy study.

V and J are TRBV6-1 and TRBJ2-3, with D maybe TRBD1 (6 bases). V lost 6 bases to trimming and J lost 7 bases, with 20 bases between them. The CDR3 length is 15 residues. Per germline, CDR1 MNHNS and CDR2 SASEGT. The CDR3 coding sequence is TGTGCCAGCAGGGGACCTGGTACAGGGAGAAATACGCAGTATTTT. This encodes CASRGPGTGRNTQYF.

CDR3 coding DNA: TGTGCCATCATGAAGGGGGACGAGGAGCAGTTCTTC. Translated, it gives CAIMKGDEEQFF. The genes are TRBV10-3 and TRBJ2-1; D is possibly TRBD1 (6 bases). Germline values: CDR1 ENHRY, CDR2 SYGVKD. The CDR3 has 12 residues. V gave up 7 bases and J gave up 10 bases, with 14 bases separating them.

The chain recombines TRBV6-5 with TRBJ1-6; D gene unclear. The germline V and J ends were trimmed by 0 bases and 10 bases, with 4 bases remaining between them. In germline, CDR1 is MNHEY, CDR2 SVGAGI. The CDR3 runs to 12 residues. The CDR3 loop is CASSYSRSPLHF. DNA of the CDR3: TGTGCCAGCAGTTACTCGAGGTCACCCCTCCACTTT.

The CDR3 loop reads CASSPKVLQGSATNEKLFF. The CDR3, as DNA: TGTGCCAGCAGCCCGAAGGTTTTACAAGGGAGTGCAACTAATGAAAAACTGTTTTTT. The V call is TRBV5-6, the J call TRBJ1-4; no reliable D call. V was shortened by 4 bases and J by 0 bases, with 22 bases between the two germline ends. The CDR3 consists of 19 residues. Germline CDR1 reads SGHDT; CDR2 reads YYEEEE.

The chain joins TRBV29-1 to TRBJ1-1, with D perhaps matching TRBD1 (5 bases). Trimming stripped 3 bases from V and 10 bases from J, with 9 bases between. The CDR3 runs to 10 residues. In germline, CDR1 is SQVTM, CDR2 ANQGSEA. The CDR3 nucleotides are TGCAGCGTTGACCGGGGGGGAGCTTTCTTT. It encodes CSVDRGGAFF. The variable domain in full, with the rest retrieved from reference TRBV29-1 and TRBJ1-1, is SAVISQKPSRDICQRGTSLTIQCQVDSQVTMMFWYRQQPGQSLTLIATANQGSEATYESGFVIDKFPISRPNLTFSTLTVSNMSPEDSSIYLCSVDRGGAFFGQGTRLTVV.

V usage is TRBV30 and J usage is TRBJ1-1; TRBD1 is a possible D gene (5 bases). Germline V gene data show CDR1 as GTSNPN and CDR2 as SVGIG (reference sequence). Trimming removed 3 bases at V and 6 bases at J, with 14 bases between. This CDR3 spans 13 amino acids. CDR3 protein: CAWRGTSFAEAFF. The DNA of the CDR3 is TGTGCCTGGAGGGGGACTTCCTTCGCTGAAGCTTTCTTT. The full variable domain, with the rest looked up from reference TRBV30 and TRBJ1-1, is SQTIHQWPATLVQPVGSPLSLECTVEGTSNPNLYWYRQAAGRGLQLLFYSVGIGQISSEVPQNLSASRPQDRQFILSSKKLLLSDSGFYLCAWRGTSFAEAFFGQGTRLTVV.

The chain couples TRBV6-1 to TRBJ2-5; possible D gene TRBD1, 5 bases. Trimming removed 7 bases at V and 3 bases at J, with 12 bases between. The germline CDR1 and CDR2 sequences are MNHNS and SASEGT. The CDR3 spans 13 residues. CDR3 sequence: CASKGRNEETQYF. The CDR3 DNA follows: TGTGCCAGCAAGGGGCGTAATGAAGAGACCCAGTACTTC.

This chain connects TRBV30 to TRBJ2-2; no reliable D call. The germline CDR1 and CDR2 sequences are GTSNPN and SVGIG (reference sequence). V lost 0 bases and J lost 3, with 11 bases in between. The CDR3 is 15 amino acids. CDR3 sequence: CAWSVRGRDTGELFF. The CDR3 region has the DNA TGTGCCTGGAGTGTACGAGGCAGAGACACCGGGGAGCTGTTTTTT.

The chain recombines TRBV30 with TRBJ1-1; D may be TRBD1 (5 bases). Trimming cost V 7 bases and J 0 bases, with 12 bases left between them. This CDR3 region has 13 residues. From germline, CDR1 is GTSNPN and CDR2 SVGIG (reference sequence). CDR3 DNA sequence: TGTGCCTCAGGGCGAAAAATGAACACTGAAGCTTTCTTT. As protein: CASGRKMNTEAFF.

V and J are TRBV7-8 and TRBJ1-5, with 10 nucleotides matching TRBD1. The CDR3 contains 20 residues. CDR1 and CDR2 (germline): SGHVS, FQNEAQ. V lost 0 bases to trimming and J lost 0 bases; unmatched junction nucleotides: 11. The DNA of the CDR3 is TGTGCCAGCAGCTTAGCGACCCTTGCGGGACAGGGGACTAGCAATCAGCCCCAGCATTTT. Protein product: CASSLATLAGQGTSNQPQHF.

V is TRBV6-4 and J is TRBJ2-2; TRBD1 matches 7 bases. The J segment lost 7 bases and the V segment lost 7 bases, leaving 9 bases of the junction unmatched. Germline values: CDR1 MRHNA, CDR2 SNTAGT. The CDR3 totals 14 residues. The CDR3 here is CASKPGQSNGELFF. The CDR3 nucleotides read TGTGCCAGCAAACCGGGACAGTCAAACGGGGAGCTGTTTTTT.

This clone was picked up one time. The chain employs TRBV5-1 and TRBJ2-2; 13 bases are a match to TRBD2. Germline lookup yields CDR1 SGHRS and CDR2 YFSETQ. The CDR3 is 16 residues long. With 4 bases clipped from V and 3 bases from J, the junction kept 3 bases outside the gene matches. CDR3: CASSHGLAGDTGELFF. CDR3 DNA: TGCGCCAGCAGCCACGGACTAGCGGGGGACACCGGGGAGCTGTTTTTT.

This chain joins TRBV20-1 and TRBJ1-1, with TRBD1 as a possible D gene (6 bases). CDR1 and CDR2 (germline): DFQATT, SNEGSKA (reference sequence). The CDR3 contains 11 residues. V was shortened by 7 bases and J by 1 base, with 7 bases between the two germline ends. CDR3 amino acids: CSGQENTEAFF. The CDR3 coding sequence is TGCAGTGGACAGGAGAACACTGAAGCTTTCTTT.

This chain joins TRBV12-5 and TRBJ2-2; D is uncertain. Trimming took off 0 bases at V and 5 bases at J, with 13 bases between the two ends. The CDR3 totals 16 residues. The germline V gene has CDR1 LGHNT and CDR2 FRNRAP. CDR3: CASGLVLGARTGELFF. CDR3 DNA sequence: TGTGCTAGTGGTTTGGTATTGGGCGCACGGACCGGGGAGCTGTTTTTT.

V usage is TRBV4-2 and J usage is TRBJ1-4, with 9 bases lining up with TRBD1. The ends lost 4 bases at V and 4 bases at J; junction bases unmatched: 16. CDR1 and CDR2 from the germline V gene are LGHNA and YNFKEQ. CDR3 length equals 19 residues. In DNA, the CDR3 is TGTGCCAGCAGCCCCCGGCTTGGGACAGGGACCGATTTTAATGAAAAACTGTTTTTT. It codes for CASSPRLGTGTDFNEKLFF.

The rearrangement links TRBV7-9 to TRBJ1-1; no definite D call. Trimming removed 0 bases from V and 3 bases from J, with 11 bases in between. CDR3 length: 15 residues. Germline assignment: CDR1 SEHNR and CDR2 FQNEAQ (reference sequence). The DNA for the CDR3 is TGTGCCAGCAGCTTAGCAAGGCTGCGGGACACTGAAGCTTTCTTT. This gives the protein CASSLARLRDTEAFF.

The genes are TRBV9 and TRBJ2-7, with 9 nucleotides matching TRBD1. Germline CDR1 reads SGDLS; CDR2 reads YYNGEE. Trimming removed 6 bases from V and 3 bases from J; junction bases left unmatched: 13. This CDR3 is 16 amino acids long. The CDR3 reads CASTQRGQGRIYEQYF. DNA of the CDR3: TGTGCCAGCACCCAAAGGGGACAGGGTCGAATCTACGAGCAGTACTTC. Full variable domain (outside the CDR3, taken from reference TRBV9 and TRBJ2-7): DSGVTQTPKHLITATGQRVTLRCSPRSGDLSVYWYQQSLDQGLQFLIQYYNGEERAKGNILERFSAQQFPDLHSELNLSSLELGDSALYFCASTQRGQGRIYEQYFGPGTRLTVT.

The gene calls are TRBV11-2 and TRBJ1-4; 7 positions agree with TRBD1. CDR3 length: 18 amino acids. Germline loops: CDR1 SGHAT, CDR2 FQNNGV. Trimming took 5 bases from V and 1 from J; bases not matched to a gene: 13. The CDR3 loop reads CASSPRDKTGVTNEKLFF. CDR3 nucleotide sequence: TGTGCCAGCAGCCCCCGTGATAAAACAGGGGTAACTAATGAAAAACTGTTTTTT. Using reference TRBV11-2 and TRBJ1-4 for the parts outside the CDR3, the full variable domain is EAGVAQSPRYKIIEKRQSVAFWCNPISGHATLYWYQQILGQGPKLLIQFQNNGVVDDSQLPKDRFSAERLKGVDSTLKIQPAKLEDSAVYLCASSPRDKTGVTNEKLFFGSGTQLSVL.

The gene calls are TRBV19 and TRBJ2-6; D possibly corresponds to TRBD1 (5 bases). V lost 1 base and J lost 0, with 7 bases in between. Germline assignment: CDR1 LNHDA and CDR2 SQIVND (reference sequence). There are 16 residues in the CDR3. CDR3 loop: CASSIGGISGANVLTF. CDR3 in DNA: TGTGCCAGTAGTATAGGGGGCATCTCTGGGGCCAACGTCCTGACTTTC.